The sequence of this T cell receptor beta chain was determined in a study of OX40 agonist ivuxolimab in advanced cancers. Looking at the study overall: Patients were treated with intravenous ivuxolimab, dosed at 0.01 to 10 mg/kg and infused every 2 weeks. Study results and limitations: On average, CD8+ T cells showed a greater number of expanded clones than CD4+. At 0.1 to 3.0 mg/kg and by week 6, CD4+ and CD8+ T cells in the blood had expanded clonally.

There are 13 residues in the CDR3. The V end was cut by 11 bases, the J end by 1 base, with 9 bases between. Germline V gene sequence: CDR1 MDHEN, CDR2 SYDVKM. Points on this clone: Its target is not known.

Profiling relied on immunoSEQ multiplex PCR, and the TCRdb table lists in-frame clones only, not all of them. The data hold 69,000 or so clones, with 85% observed a single time. The V and J genes are TRBV28 and TRBJ1-6; D is unresolved. The TCR was taken from an adult with an advanced solid tumor such as melanoma, head and neck, liver or kidney cancer. The source was CD4+ or CD8+ T cells sorted from blood, collected in a trial of the OX40 agonist ivuxolimab. CDR3 region: CAAGNSYNSPLHF. The CDR3 DNA sequence: TGTGCCGCAGGCAATTCCTATAATTCACCCCTCCACTTT. Full variable domain (outside the CDR3, taken from reference TRBV28 and TRBJ1-6): DVKVTQSSRYLVKRTGEKVFLECVQDMDHENMFWYRQDPGLGLRLIYFSYDVKMKEKGDIPEGYSVSREKKERFSLILESASTNQTSMYLCAAGNSYNSPLHFGNGTRLTVT.